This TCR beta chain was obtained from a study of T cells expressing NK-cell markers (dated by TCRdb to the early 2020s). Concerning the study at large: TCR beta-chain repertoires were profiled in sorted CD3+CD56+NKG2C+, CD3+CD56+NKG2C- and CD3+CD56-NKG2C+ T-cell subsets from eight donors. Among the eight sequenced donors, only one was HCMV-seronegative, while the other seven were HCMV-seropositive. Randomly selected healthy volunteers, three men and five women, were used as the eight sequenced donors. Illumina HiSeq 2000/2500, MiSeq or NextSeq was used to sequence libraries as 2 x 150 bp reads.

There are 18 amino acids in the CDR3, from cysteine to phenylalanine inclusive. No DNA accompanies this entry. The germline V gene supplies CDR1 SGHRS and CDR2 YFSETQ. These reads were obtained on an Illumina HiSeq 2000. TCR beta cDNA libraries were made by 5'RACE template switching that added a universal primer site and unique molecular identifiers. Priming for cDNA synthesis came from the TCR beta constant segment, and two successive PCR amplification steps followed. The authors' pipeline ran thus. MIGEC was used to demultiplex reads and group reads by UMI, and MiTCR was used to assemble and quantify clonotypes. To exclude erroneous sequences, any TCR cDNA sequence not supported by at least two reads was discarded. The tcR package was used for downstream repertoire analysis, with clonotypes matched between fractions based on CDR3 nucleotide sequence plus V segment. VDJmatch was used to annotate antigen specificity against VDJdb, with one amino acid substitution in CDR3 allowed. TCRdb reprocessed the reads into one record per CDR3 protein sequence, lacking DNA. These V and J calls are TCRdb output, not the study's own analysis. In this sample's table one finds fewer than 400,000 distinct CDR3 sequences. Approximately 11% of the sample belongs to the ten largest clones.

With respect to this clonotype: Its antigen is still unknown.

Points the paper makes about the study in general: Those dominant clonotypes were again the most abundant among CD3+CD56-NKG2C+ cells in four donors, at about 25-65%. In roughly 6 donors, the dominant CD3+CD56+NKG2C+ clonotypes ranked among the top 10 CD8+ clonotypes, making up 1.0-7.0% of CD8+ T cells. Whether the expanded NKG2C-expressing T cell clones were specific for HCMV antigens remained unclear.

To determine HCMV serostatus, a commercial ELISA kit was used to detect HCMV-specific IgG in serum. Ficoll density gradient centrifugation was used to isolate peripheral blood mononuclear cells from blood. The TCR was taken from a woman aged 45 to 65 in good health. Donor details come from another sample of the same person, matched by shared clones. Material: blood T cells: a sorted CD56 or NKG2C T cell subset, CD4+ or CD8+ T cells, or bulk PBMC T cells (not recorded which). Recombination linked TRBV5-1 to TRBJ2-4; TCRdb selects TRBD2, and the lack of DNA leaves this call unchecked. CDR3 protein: CASSSTADFSLAKNIQYF.